What follows is one T cell receptor (beta chain) and its context. This sample stems from a study of blood T cell repertoires in COVID-19. Overall study context: Sources were T cells, B-cell-depleted T cells, or PBMCs; the material itself was cDNA or gDNA.

CDR3 length: 15 amino acids. J gave up 2 bases and V 4 bases, and 5 bases lay outside the gene matches. Germline V CDR1 and CDR2: MDHEN, SYDVKM. Clones were sequenced by immunoSEQ multiplex PCR, and TCRdb holds only the in-frame ones, with some missing. There are approximately 90,000 clones in the sample; more than 60% occur only once, and approximately 10% lies in the top ten. What was sequenced was peripheral blood. This chain connects TRBV28 to TRBJ1-1; TRBD1 matches at 9 bases. This sequence was found in a man in his 70s with acute or convalescent COVID-19. In DNA form, the CDR3 reads TGTGCCAGCAGTTACCGGGACAGGGACAACACTGAAGCTTTCTTT. Protein product: CASSYRDRDNTEAFF.